The clone carrying this T cell receptor (beta chain) showed up just once. Quantitative barcoded 5'-RACE was used to prepare TCR beta libraries. TCRdb re-called the 5' RACE reads with MiXCR, one entry per CDR3 protein. This table has approximately 220,000 distinct CDR3 sequences, 10% to 13% appearing once. This sample is drawn from a study of CD8 T cells in ankylosing spondylitis. Germline V gene sequence: CDR1 SEHNR, CDR2 FQNEAQ (reference sequence). The CDR3 is 14 amino acids. Trimming removed 5 bases at V and 4 bases at J, with 14 bases between. This clonotype originated in a male donor with ankylosing spondylitis or in good health (not recorded which). This chain joins TRBV7-9 and TRBJ1-2; D call uncertain. The specimen sequenced was blood, either unsorted or a sorted T cell fraction (not recorded which). Written as DNA, the CDR3 is TGTGCCAGCAGCGCAAGTCAGATGTCCTATGGCTACACCTTC. This gives the protein CASSASQMSYGYTF.